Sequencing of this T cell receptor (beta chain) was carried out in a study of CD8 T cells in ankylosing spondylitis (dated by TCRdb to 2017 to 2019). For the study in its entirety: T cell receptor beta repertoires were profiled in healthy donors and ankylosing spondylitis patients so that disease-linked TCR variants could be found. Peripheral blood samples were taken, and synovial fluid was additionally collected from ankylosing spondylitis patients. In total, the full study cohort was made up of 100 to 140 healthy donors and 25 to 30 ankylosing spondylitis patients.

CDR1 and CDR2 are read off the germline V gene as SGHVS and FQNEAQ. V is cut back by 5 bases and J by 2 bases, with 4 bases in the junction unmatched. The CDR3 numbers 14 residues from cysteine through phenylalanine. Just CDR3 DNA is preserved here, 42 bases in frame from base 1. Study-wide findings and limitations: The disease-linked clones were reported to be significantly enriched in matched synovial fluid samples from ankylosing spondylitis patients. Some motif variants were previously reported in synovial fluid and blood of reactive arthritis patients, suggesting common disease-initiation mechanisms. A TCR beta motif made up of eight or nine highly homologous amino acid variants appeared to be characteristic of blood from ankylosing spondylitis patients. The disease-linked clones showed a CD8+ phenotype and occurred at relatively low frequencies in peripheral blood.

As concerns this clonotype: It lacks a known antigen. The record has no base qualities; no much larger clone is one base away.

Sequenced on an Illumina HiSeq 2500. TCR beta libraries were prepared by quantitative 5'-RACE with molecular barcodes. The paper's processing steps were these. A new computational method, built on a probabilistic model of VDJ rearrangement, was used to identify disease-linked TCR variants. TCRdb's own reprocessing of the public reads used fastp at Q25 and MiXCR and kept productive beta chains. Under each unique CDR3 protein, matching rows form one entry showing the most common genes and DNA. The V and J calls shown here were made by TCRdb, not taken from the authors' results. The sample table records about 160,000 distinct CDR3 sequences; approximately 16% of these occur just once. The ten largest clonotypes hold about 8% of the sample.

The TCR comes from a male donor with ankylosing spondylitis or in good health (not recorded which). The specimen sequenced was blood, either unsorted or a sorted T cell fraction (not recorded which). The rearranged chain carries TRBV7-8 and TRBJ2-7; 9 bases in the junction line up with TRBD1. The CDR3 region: CASSTGQGPYEQYF. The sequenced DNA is TGTGCCAGCAGCACGGGACAGGGCCCCTACGAGCAGTACTTC.